The rows below give T cell receptor beta chains drawn from one sample of a study of CXCR3-negative and CXCR3-positive naive CD8 T cells. TCRdb reanalyzed the 5' RACE reads, giving one entry per CDR3 protein sequence and no DNA. This sample's clone table lists more than 45,000 distinct CDR3 sequences. Sample: naive CXCR3- CD8+ T cells from blood. The receptor set was obtained from a human donor in good health. Some clones in this sample may be carry-over from other donors' samples. Both conserved end residues are part of each CDR3. Each record gives: CDR3 protein, V gene, J gene.

CDR3aa: CASSLGTALSYNNSPLHF
v_gene: TRBV7-9
j_gene: TRBJ1-6

CDR3aa: CSVAEDYGYTF
v_gene: TRBV29-1
j_gene: TRBJ1-2

CDR3aa: CASSLAWTSGGTYTGELFF
v_gene: TRBV7-6
j_gene: TRBJ2-2

CDR3aa: CASSSTLGQKPYEQYF
v_gene: TRBV5-1
j_gene: TRBJ2-7

CDR3aa: CASDYRDRGYEQYF
v_gene: TRBV7-9
j_gene: TRBJ2-7

CDR3aa: CASSFLRELAKNIQYF
v_gene: TRBV5-6
j_gene: TRBJ2-4

CDR3aa: CASTGPGQGYEQYF
v_gene: TRBV5-1
j_gene: TRBJ2-7

CDR3aa: CASSSYSASSYNEQFF
v_gene: TRBV12-3/TRBV12-4
j_gene: TRBJ2-1

CDR3aa: CASSLTGDNEQFF
v_gene: TRBV7-6
j_gene: TRBJ2-1

CDR3aa: CASSFGGEGGVYNEQFF
v_gene: TRBV28
j_gene: TRBJ2-1

CDR3aa: CASSGGSYYEQYF
v_gene: TRBV7-9
j_gene: TRBJ2-7

CDR3aa: CASSLGRALEAFF
v_gene: TRBV11-2
j_gene: TRBJ1-1

CDR3aa: CASSYPGRLNEQFF
v_gene: TRBV12-3/TRBV12-4
j_gene: TRBJ2-1

CDR3aa: CSVDIKGNYGYTF
v_gene: TRBV29-1
j_gene: TRBJ1-2

CDR3aa: CAISESGGGQGRNQPQHF
v_gene: TRBV10-3
j_gene: TRBJ1-5

CDR3aa: CSVVRQGRTGELFF
v_gene: TRBV29-1
j_gene: TRBJ2-2

CDR3aa: CASSLANRGHEQYF
v_gene: TRBV7-9
j_gene: TRBJ2-7